Below, 2 T cell receptor beta chains from the same sample are listed, as sequenced in a study of T cell responses to AZD1222 COVID-19 vaccine. Only in-frame clones appear in the TCRdb table, and some are missing; sequencing was by immunoSEQ multiplex PCR. The data contain 150,000 to 200,000 clones, roughly nine tenths of them singletons. The sample in question was peripheral blood, obtained on day 0 of AZD1222 vaccination. All receptors derive from an adult in good health.

This chain connects TRBV9 to TRBJ2-7; D tentatively reads TRBD1 or TRBD2 (5 bases each). The CDR3 runs to 17 residues. V was shortened by 4 bases and J by 3 bases, with 23 bases between the two germline ends. Germline V CDR1 and CDR2: SGDLS, YYNGEE. As DNA, the CDR3 is TGTGCCAGCAGCAGAGGGAATTCCGGGACCCTTAGCTACGAGCAGTACTTC. Its translation is CASSRGNSGTLSYEQYF.

The CDR3 loop is CASSQPLTGVETQYF. The CDR3 DNA sequence: TGTGCCAGTAGTCAACCCCTGACAGGGGTCGAGACCCAGTACTTC. The rearrangement joins TRBV19 to TRBJ2-5; 8 bases line up with TRBD1. Germline CDR1 and CDR2: LNHDA and SQIVND (reference sequence). V dropped 5 bases and J dropped 5; count of bases not matched to a gene: 10. The CDR3 runs 15 residues.